A single sample is the source of the 10 T cell receptor beta chains below, sequenced in a study of cytomegalovirus exposure and HLA in healthy donors. PCR involved 60 Vbeta and 13 Jbeta primers. Using immunoSEQ multiplex PCR, the repertoire was profiled, and TCRdb retains in-frame clones only, with some absent. The sample includes fewer than 200,000 clones, 77% seen only once; the top ten take about 2.6%. The specimen sequenced was PBMCs. The source of these receptors is a woman aged 40 to 50 in good health and CMV-seropositive.

There are a few counts of this clone. V is TRBV5-8 and J is TRBJ1-1; D may be TRBD1 (5 bases). There are 13 residues in the CDR3. V lost 5 bases to trimming and J lost 1 base, with 9 bases between them. Germline lookup yields CDR1 SGHTS and CDR2 YDEGEE. The CDR3 sequence: CASRQQENTEAFF. In nucleotides, the CDR3 is TGTGCCAGCAGGCAACAGGAGAACACTGAAGCTTTCTTT.

The chain links TRBV6-5 to TRBJ1-3, with D perhaps matching TRBD1 (5 bases). The V gene lost 2 bases and the J gene lost 0 bases, with 11 bases spanning the gap. The CDR3 runs to 16 residues. From germline, CDR1 is MNHEY and CDR2 SVGAGI. The CDR3 protein is CASSYGQGLSGNTIYF. CDR3 bases: TGTGCCAGCAGTTACGGGCAGGGTCTCTCTGGAAACACCATATATTTT.

This CDR3 reads CAISSRVGTEAFF. As DNA, the CDR3 is TGTGCCATCTCCTCCAGGGTTGGGACTGAAGCTTTCTTT. This chain uses TRBV19 with TRBJ1-1, with D possibly TRBD1 on 5 matching bases. The CDR3 is made up of 13 amino acids. Germline V gene lookup returns CDR1 LNHDA and CDR2 SQIVND (reference sequence). V dropped 10 bases and J dropped 5 bases, with 17 bases sitting between them. Using reference TRBV19 and TRBJ1-1 for the parts outside the CDR3, the full variable domain is DGGITQSPKYLFRKEGQNVTLSCEQNLNHDAMYWYRQDPGQGLRLIYYSQIVNDFQKGDIAEGYSVSREKKESFPLTVTSAQKNPTAFYLCAISSRVGTEAFFGQGTRLTVV.

V gene TRBV19 combines with J gene TRBJ2-5; 7 bases agree with TRBD1. The CDR3 is 13 residues long. The J segment lost 4 bases and the V segment lost 7 bases, leaving 6 bases of the junction unmatched. Germline V lookup: CDR1 LNHDA, CDR2 SQIVND (reference sequence). This CDR3 reads CASTTGERETQYF. The CDR3 DNA reads TGTGCCAGTACCACAGGGGAGAGAGAGACCCAGTACTTC.

The CDR3 DNA reads TGTGCCATCAGTGAAGAGAGCAATCAGCCCCAGCATTTT. It encodes CAISEESNQPQHF. The V and J genes are TRBV10-3 and TRBJ1-5; no clear D gene. Between the trimmed V and J ends, which lost 3 bases and 1 base, there was a span of 4 bases. The CDR3 runs 13 residues. Germline assignment: CDR1 ENHRY and CDR2 SYGVKD.

The chain has TRBV5-8 and TRBJ1-5; D uncertain. The CDR3 is 14 amino acids. Germline V gene lookup returns CDR1 SGHTS and CDR2 YDEGEE. Trimming stripped 0 bases from V and 4 bases from J, with 8 bases between. The CDR3 protein is CASSLAGSNQPQHF. The CDR3 bases are TGTGCCAGCAGCTTGGCGGGGAGTAATCAGCCCCAGCATTTT.

This sequence joins TRBV7-2 and TRBJ1-5; 8 bases match TRBD1. The germline CDR1 and CDR2 sequences are SGHTA and FQGNSA. The CDR3 extends over 16 amino acids. Germline trimming cut 0 bases from V and 0 bases from J; bases unmatched to any gene: 1. The CDR3 loop reads CASSLATGGSNQPQHF. The CDR3 coding sequence is TGTGCCAGCAGCTTAGCTACAGGGGGTAGCAATCAGCCCCAGCATTTT.

The chain is built from TRBV10-3 and TRBJ2-3; 7 bases are a match to TRBD2. With V trimmed by 6 bases and J by 2 bases, 5 bases remained unmatched. From germline, CDR1 is ENHRY and CDR2 SYGVKD. The CDR3 sequence is 14 residues long. In DNA, the CDR3 is TGTGCCATCAGGGGACTATCACCCACAGATACGCAGTATTTT. This gives the protein CAIRGLSPTDTQYF.

The chain is built from TRBV2 and TRBJ2-7, with D maybe TRBD1 (6 bases). The CDR3 has 14 amino acids. Trimming removed 7 bases at V and 1 base at J, with 14 bases between. Germline V gives CDR1 SNHLY, CDR2 FYNNEI. DNA for the CDR3: TGTGCCAGCACAATGGTAGGACAGTCCTACGAGCAGTACTTC. This sequence encodes CASTMVGQSYEQYF.

The chain is built from TRBV19 and TRBJ2-1; 7 positions match TRBD2. The CDR3 is 16 residues long. Looked up from germline, CDR1 is LNHDA and CDR2 is SQIVND (reference sequence). The J segment lost 4 bases and the V segment lost 1 base, leaving 7 bases of the junction unmatched. The CDR3 bases are TGTGCCAGTAGTATAGGGGGCGGGGGACCTTACAATGAGCAGTTCTTC. This gives the protein CASSIGGGGPYNEQFF.